This T cell receptor beta chain originates from a study of glioma-infiltrating T cells. Overall study results and limits: Only very few CDR3 sequences appeared in both tissue and blood.

CDR3 length: 14 amino acids. The germline CDR1 and CDR2 sequences are SGHVS and FNYEAQ. Trimming removed 5 bases at V and 5 bases at J, with 13 bases between. As for this clonotype: Its cognate antigen is unknown.

Using RNA template, CDR3s of TCR alpha and beta were amplified with iRepertoire arm-PCR. TCRdb re-derived calls from the multiplex PCR reads in MiXCR, one entry per CDR3 protein. The data contain around 140,000 distinct CDR3 sequences, roughly 43% of them singletons. J is TRBJ2-1 and V is TRBV7-6, with a possible D match to TRBD2 (6 bases). Sequenced input: glioma tissue, nonneoplastic brain tissue, or PBMCs (not recorded which). This receptor was identified in a human donor with low-grade glioma or glioblastoma, undergoing nonglioma brain surgery, or in good health (not recorded which). CDR3 loop: CASSPRDFNNEQFF. CDR3 nucleotide sequence: TGTGCCAGCAGCCCTCGGGACTTTAACAATGAGCAGTTCTTC.